Below, 17 T cell receptor beta chains from the same sample are listed, as sequenced in a study of cytomegalovirus exposure and HLA in healthy donors (dated 2017 in TCRdb). The library came from the immunoSEQ multiplex PCR assay. For the multiplex PCR, a mixture combining 60 forward primers for TCR Vbeta segments and 13 reverse primers for TCR Jbeta segments was used. Imported from immuneACCESS, the table was reduced by TCRdb to in-frame sequences with V and J called. These copies leave out some clones; in studies compared against another copy, an unresolved V gene accounts for under half, and the cause of the remainder is not known. This sample gives roughly 130,000 clones in total; around 74% of them show up just once. Of the sample, 5.8% falls within the top ten clones. Sample: PBMCs. These receptors came from a woman in her forties or fifties in good health and CMV-seropositive.

The chain links TRBV5-1 to TRBJ2-2; TRBD1 matches at 7 bases. V lost 4 bases to trimming and J lost 4 bases; unmatched junction nucleotides: 4. Germline loops: CDR1 SGHRS, CDR2 YFSETQ. The CDR3 runs to 14 residues. The CDR3 spells CASSRTGSTGELFF. The CDR3 DNA reads as TGCGCCAGCAGCCGGACAGGTTCCACCGGGGAGCTGTTTTTT. Complete variable domain (other parts from reference TRBV5-1 and TRBJ2-2): KAGVTQTPRYLIKTRGQQVTLSCSPISGHRSVSWYQQTPGQGLQFLFEYFSETQRNKGNFPGRFSGRQFSNSRSEMNVSTLELGDSALYLCASSRTGSTGELFFGEGSRLTVL.

V and J are TRBV15 and TRBJ1-6, with D unclear. Trimming removed 0 bases from V and 9 bases from J, with 15 bases in between. Germline assignment: CDR1 LNHNV and CDR2 YYDKDF (reference sequence). The CDR3 is 16 residues long. In DNA, the CDR3 is TGTGCCACCAGCAGAGATTACGCAGGTGGAGGTTCACCCCTCCACTTT. It translates to CATSRDYAGGGSPLHF.

Here the CDR3 reads CASSQEVADRETQYF. The CDR3 bases are TGTGCCAGCAGCCAAGAAGTCGCGGACAGAGAGACCCAGTACTTC. The V call is TRBV4-2, the J call TRBJ2-5, with D perhaps matching TRBD1 (6 bases). CDR3 length: 15 residues. V gave up 0 bases and J gave up 4 bases, with 12 bases separating them. Per germline, CDR1 LGHNA and CDR2 YNFKEQ.

V gene TRBV12-5 combines with J gene TRBJ2-7; possible D gene TRBD2, 6 bases. The germline V gene has CDR1 LGHNT and CDR2 FRNRAP. The CDR3 has 12 residues. The ends were cut back, 8 bases at V and 6 bases at J, with 14 bases in the middle. The CDR3 bases are TGTGCTAGTACCACCCGGAGGGGCGAGCAGTACTTC. This translates into CASTTRRGEQYF.

The rearrangement joins TRBV7-9 to TRBJ2-1; 8 bases agree with TRBD2. The CDR3 is 14 amino acids. Germline CDR1 reads SEHNR; CDR2 reads FQNEAQ (reference sequence). The junction had 6 bases not matched to a gene; V was cut back by 7 bases and J by 4 bases. Here the CDR3 DNA reads TGTGCCAGCATCGCCGGGGGGGCATACAATGAGCAGTTCTTC. This sequence encodes CASIAGGAYNEQFF.

This clone was detected a few times. The gene calls are TRBV27 and TRBJ1-1; D perhaps matches TRBD1 (6 bases). The V end lost 3 bases, the J end lost 0 bases, and 17 bases lay between the germline ends. The germline gives CDR1 MNHEY, CDR2 SMNVEV (reference sequence). There are 17 residues in the CDR3. The DNA of the CDR3 is TGTGCCAGCAGTTTTAAAGGGGGTCAGACCCTGAACACTGAAGCTTTCTTT. It translates to CASSFKGGQTLNTEAFF.

V gene TRBV7-2 combines with J gene TRBJ2-7; TRBD2 matches 7 bases. The CDR3 runs 16 residues. Germline lookup yields CDR1 SGHTA and CDR2 FQGNSA. The junction had 9 bases not matched to a gene; V was cut back by 1 base and J by 3 bases. The CDR3 region has the DNA TGTGCCAGCAGCTTAGGGGGCGGGGGAGACCTCTACGAGCAGTACTTC. Encoded protein: CASSLGGGGDLYEQYF.

A single count supports this clone. The rearrangement joins TRBV7-6 to TRBJ2-3, with a possible D match to TRBD2 (6 bases). V lost 2 bases and J lost 2, with 8 bases in between. The CDR3 spans 14 residues. Germline loops: CDR1 SGHVS, CDR2 FNYEAQ. CDR3 nucleotide sequence: TGTGCCAGCAGCTTAATGGACTACACAGATACGCAGTATTTT. This encodes CASSLMDYTDTQYF.

This clone was found a few times. The chain joins TRBV5-8 to TRBJ2-5; no clear D. Per germline, CDR1 SGHTS and CDR2 YDEGEE. The CDR3 consists of 15 residues. V was cut by 0 bases and J by 5 bases, with 14 bases left in between. The CDR3 is CASSLGAAPRETQYF. The CDR3 coding sequence is TGTGCCAGCAGCTTGGGGGCAGCCCCCCGGGAGACCCAGTACTTC.

The rearrangement joins TRBV4-1 to TRBJ1-2, with D uncertain. Germline values: CDR1 MGHRA, CDR2 YSYEKL. Trimming stripped 2 bases from V and 1 base from J, with 11 bases between. This CDR3 region has 15 residues. The CDR3 DNA reads as TGCGCCAGCAGCCAACTCCACGACTTTAACTATGGCTACACCTTC. Amino acids: CASSQLHDFNYGYTF.

This chain joins TRBV2 and TRBJ2-5, with TRBD2 matching over 8 bases. CDR3 size: 14 residues. V was pared by 1 base and J by 4 bases, with 2 bases of the junction left unmatched. Per germline, CDR1 SNHLY and CDR2 FYNNEI. CDR3 residues: CASSEGGGPETQYF. The CDR3 bases are TGTGCCAGCAGTGAAGGCGGGGGGCCAGAGACCCAGTACTTC.

There are a few counts of this clone. The chain joins TRBV13 to TRBJ2-1; 8 bases are a match to TRBD2. This CDR3 region has 18 residues. Germline V gene lookup returns CDR1 PRHDT and CDR2 FYEKMQ (reference sequence). J lost 8 bases, V lost 1 base, and 16 bases had no gene match. The CDR3 DNA follows: TGTGCCAGCAGCTTAGCCCCCACCCCCTCCGGGGGGGCCGATGAGCAGTTCTTC. Residues: CASSLAPTPSGGADEQFF.

The table lists this clone with a few counts. The chain is built from TRBV11-2 and TRBJ2-2; the match to TRBD2 covers 7 bases. Germline V gene lookup returns CDR1 SGHAT and CDR2 FQNNGV. V was clipped by 3 bases and J by 6 bases; unmatched bases: 7. The CDR3 consists of 15 residues. The CDR3 loop reads CASSFIRGDAGELFF. The CDR3 nucleotides read TGTGCCAGCAGCTTCATCCGGGGGGACGCCGGGGAGCTGTTTTTT.

This clone was picked up a small number of times. This sequence joins TRBV6-6 and TRBJ1-6; D perhaps matches TRBD1 (5 bases). V lost 8 bases and J 3 bases, leaving 14 bases between the germline ends. The CDR3 has 15 residues. Germline CDR1 is MNHNY and CDR2 is SVGAGI (reference sequence). The CDR3 loop reads CASSPLGGYNSPLHF. The CDR3 DNA follows: TGTGCCAGCTCCCCCCTGGGGGGCTATAATTCACCCCTCCACTTT.

The chain couples TRBV4-1 to TRBJ2-7, with 9 bases matching TRBD2. The junction had 5 bases not matched to a gene; V was cut back by 1 base and J by 4 bases. The CDR3 runs 15 residues. The V gene's germline CDR1 is MGHRA and CDR2 YSYEKL. The CDR3 sequence: CASSQGRGGRYEQYF. CDR3 bases: TGCGCCAGCAGCCAAGGGCGGGGGGGCCGATACGAGCAGTACTTC.

The chain has TRBV2 and TRBJ1-5; 7 nucleotides align to TRBD1. This CDR3 spans 13 amino acids. Germline assignment: CDR1 SNHLY and CDR2 FYNNEI. V gave up 7 bases and J gave up 5 bases; unmatched junction bases: 5. The CDR3 sequence is CASTQGDYQPQHF. DNA for the CDR3: TGTGCCAGCACCCAGGGGGATTATCAGCCCCAGCATTTT.

This clone has just one count. The chain recombines TRBV5-5 with TRBJ2-7; D remains unclear. Germline V gene sequence: CDR1 SGHKS, CDR2 YYEKEE (reference sequence). V was pared by 4 bases and J by 0 bases, with 8 bases between. The CDR3 consists of 13 residues. CDR3 amino acids: CASSPPSSYEQYF. In DNA form, the CDR3 reads TGTGCCAGCAGCCCTCCTAGCTCCTACGAGCAGTACTTC. The whole variable domain, remainder taken from reference TRBV5-5 and TRBJ2-7, is DAGVTQSPTHLIKTRGQQVTLRCSPISGHKSVSWYQQVLGQGPQFIFQYYEKEERGRGNFPDRFSARQFPNYSSELNVNALLLGDSALYLCASSPPSSYEQYFGPGTRLTVT.